The present TCR beta chain was sequenced within a study of radiation and T cells in renal cell carcinoma. Study results and caveats: Baseline intratumoral clonotype presence is unknown without pretreatment biopsies. Top tumor clonotypes rose in blood 2 weeks post-radiation, then contracted.

The data were produced by immunoSEQ multiplex PCR, yet TCRdb's version contains in-frame clones alone and is incomplete. This sample has some 110,000 clones; about four fifths occur once, and the top ten carry under 4%. The time point is: baseline pretreatment blood. Stated treatment: 15 Gy SBRT to primary tumor, nephrectomy 4 weeks later. Serial blood draws occurred at baseline and 2 and 4 weeks post-SBRT. This renal cell carcinoma was of the clear cell type. Germline V CDR1 and CDR2: SGHRS, YFSETQ. Trimming cost V 4 bases and J 1 base; bases outside gene matches: 10. The CDR3 extends over 18 amino acids. In the case of this clone: Its specificity is not known.

This TCR was sampled from a woman between 55 and 75 years old with renal cell carcinoma. The chain combines TRBV5-1 with TRBJ1-5; 11 bases are a match to TRBD1. The source was blood, collected from a patient whose treatment included radiotherapy and nephrectomy. This chain's CDR3 is CASSPMWTGGRSNQPQHF. The CDR3 DNA is TGCGCCAGCAGCCCGATGTGGACAGGGGGCCGGAGCAATCAGCCCCAGCATTTT.